Listed below are T cell receptor beta chains from one sample, sequenced in a study of T-cell reconstitution after alpha-beta-depleted transplantation in children. MiXCR, run by TCRdb on the PCR reads, gives a single entry per CDR3 protein. This table holds 230,000 or so distinct CDR3 sequences, about 12% found once. The sequenced sample was PBMCs from the stem cell graft donor, obtained from the stem cell graft. These receptors all stem from a human donor who donated a stem cell graft to a child with acute lymphoblastic leukemia. CDR3s include the opening cysteine and the closing phenylalanine or tryptophan. Fields, in order: CDR3 DNA, CDR3 protein, V gene, D gene, J gene, clone size, CDR3 length. D genes are given only for firm matches. Only some rows state a clone size, as once, few, many or a class for expanded clones.

DNA: TGTGCCAGCAGTCACAGGGAACCCTACAATGAGCAGTTCTTC; CDR3: CASSHREPYNEQFF; V: TRBV12-3/TRBV12-4; D: -; J: TRBJ2-1; size: many; length: 14
DNA: TGTGCCAGCAGCCCCCGACAGCAGCAGTTCTTC; CDR3: CASSPRQQQFF; V: TRBV7-2; D: -; J: TRBJ2-1; size: many; length: 11
DNA: TGCGCCAGCAGCTTGGGACAGGGACACTCCTACGAGCAGTACTTC; CDR3: CASSLGQGHSYEQYF; V: TRBV5-1; D: TRBD1; J: TRBJ2-7; size: many; length: 15
DNA: TGCGCCAGCTGGGACAGGGGGCGTCTAGATACGCAGTATTTT; CDR3: CASWDRGRLDTQYF; V: TRBV5-1; D: TRBD1; J: TRBJ2-3; size: -; length: 14
DNA: TGTGCCAGCAGTTACTCGTCGCGACAGCCCGGCGGGGAGCTGTTTTTT; CDR3: CASSYSSRQPGGELFF; V: TRBV6-5; D: -; J: TRBJ2-2; size: many; length: 16
DNA: TGTGCCAGCAGTTTATCCACAGGACATTCACCCCTCCACTTT; CDR3: CASSLSTGHSPLHF; V: TRBV27; D: -; J: TRBJ1-6; size: many; length: 14
DNA: TGTGCCAGCAGCCAACGTACAGCTCCGAACACTGAAGCTTTCTTT; CDR3: CASSQRTAPNTEAFF; V: TRBV4-2; D: -; J: TRBJ1-1; size: few; length: 15
DNA: TGTGCCAGCGGGGCGGGATTCAAGGTCCACGAGCAGTACTTC; CDR3: CASGAGFKVHEQYF; V: TRBV21-1; D: -; J: TRBJ2-7; size: many; length: 14
DNA: TGTGCCAGCAGCTCCACTAGCGGGAGTGGTCTAGATACGCAGTATTTT; CDR3: CASSSTSGSGLDTQYF; V: TRBV12-3/TRBV12-4; D: TRBD2; J: TRBJ2-3; size: -; length: 16
DNA: TGTGCCAGCAGCTTGGATCATTCCGGGGGGTATGGCTACACCTTC; CDR3: CASSLDHSGGYGYTF; V: TRBV5-4; D: -; J: TRBJ1-2; size: many; length: 15
DNA: TGTGCCAGCAGCGAGCCTCCGCGGGAGTTTGTTGAGCAGTTCTTC; CDR3: CASSEPPREFVEQFF; V: TRBV7-2; D: TRBD2; J: TRBJ2-1; size: -; length: 15
DNA: TGCGCCAGCAGCCCGGGGACAGGTGCCTACAAAATGAACACTGAAGCTTTCTTT; CDR3: CASSPGTGAYKMNTEAFF; V: TRBV5-1; D: TRBD1; J: TRBJ1-1; size: many; length: 18
DNA: TGCAGTGCTAGAGGACTAGCGGGCGAGCAGTACTTC; CDR3: CSARGLAGEQYF; V: TRBV20-1; D: TRBD2; J: TRBJ2-7; size: many; length: 12
DNA: TGTGCCAGCAGCTGGGACAGGGAGTTTGCCTTC; CDR3: CASSWDREFAF; V: TRBV7-9; D: TRBD1; J: TRBJ1-2; size: many; length: 11